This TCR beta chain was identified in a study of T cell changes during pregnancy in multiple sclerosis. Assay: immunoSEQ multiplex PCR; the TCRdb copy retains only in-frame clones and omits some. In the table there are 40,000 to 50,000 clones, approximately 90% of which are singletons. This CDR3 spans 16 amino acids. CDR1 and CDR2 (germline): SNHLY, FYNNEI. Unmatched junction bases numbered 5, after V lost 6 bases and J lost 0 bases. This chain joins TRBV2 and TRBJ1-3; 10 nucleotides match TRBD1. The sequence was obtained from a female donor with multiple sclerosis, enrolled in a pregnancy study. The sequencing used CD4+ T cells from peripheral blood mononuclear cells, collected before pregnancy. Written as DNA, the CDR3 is TGTGCCAGCAGGGCCGGGACAGGGGTCTCTGGAAACACCATATATTTT. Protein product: CASRAGTGVSGNTIYF.